What follows are 6 T cell receptor beta chains derived from one specimen sequenced in a study of blood T cell repertoires in COVID-19. The data were produced by immunoSEQ multiplex PCR, yet TCRdb's version contains in-frame clones alone and is incomplete. The sample has almost 200,000 clones; about 82% are singletons. Sequencing was performed on peripheral blood. The receptors were gathered from a man between 60 and 70 years old with COVID-19, enrolled during active disease.

This chain connects TRBV6-4 to TRBJ2-7; 11 bases match TRBD2. Germline lookup yields CDR1 MRHNA and CDR2 SNTAGT. This CDR3 has 13 amino acids. J lost 6 bases, V lost 3 bases, and 1 base had no gene match. The CDR3, as DNA: TGTGCCAGCAGTGAACTAGCGGGAGCCGAGCAGTACTTC. This gives the protein CASSELAGAEQYF.

This clone was counted a few times. The chain combines TRBV30 with TRBJ1-1; possibly TRBD1 for D (6 bases). This CDR3 region has 12 residues. Germline CDR1 GTSNPN, CDR2 SVGIG (reference sequence). With 1 base removed from V and 10 bases from J, the gap between germline ends came to 13 bases. CDR3 sequence: CAWSAEGGGAFF. CDR3 nucleotides: TGTGCCTGGAGTGCTGAAGGGGGGGGAGCTTTCTTT.

The chain couples TRBV4-3 to TRBJ1-3; unclear D gene. Germline loops: CDR1 LGHNA, CDR2 YSLEER. The CDR3 runs 15 residues. Trimming pared 0 bases from V and 8 bases from J, leaving 14 bases between. The CDR3 loop reads CASSQDAPPSYTIYF. The CDR3 nucleotides read TGCGCCAGCAGCCAAGACGCCCCTCCGAGTTACACCATATATTTT.

This chain links TRBV7-9 with TRBJ2-7, with 11 bases identical to TRBD2. The junction had 18 bases not matched to a gene; V was cut back by 5 bases and J by 9 bases. The CDR3 has 17 residues. Germline V gene data show CDR1 as SEHNR and CDR2 as FQNEAQ (reference sequence). The CDR3 here is CASSAIPGLAVWGGQYF. The DNA of the CDR3 is TGTGCCAGCAGCGCCATTCCGGGACTAGCGGTTTGGGGGGGGCAGTACTTC.

The V and J genes are TRBV14 and TRBJ2-7, with D possibly TRBD1 on 5 matching bases. V lost 4 bases to trimming and J lost 2 bases, with 12 bases between them. CDR3 length: 14 residues. The germline CDR1 and CDR2 sequences are SGHDN and FVKESK. CDR3 loop: CASSLLSGPYEQYF. In DNA, the CDR3 is TGTGCCAGCAGCCTGCTGTCAGGGCCCTACGAGCAGTACTTC.

This chain links TRBV4-1 with TRBJ2-3; D uncertain. This CDR3 is built from 15 residues. Per germline, CDR1 MGHRA and CDR2 YSYEKL. Trimming took 1 base from V and 1 from J, leaving 9 bases between them. The CDR3 sequence: CASSQGARRTDTQYF. DNA for the CDR3: TGCGCCAGCAGCCAAGGGGCTCGCCGCACAGATACGCAGTATTTT.